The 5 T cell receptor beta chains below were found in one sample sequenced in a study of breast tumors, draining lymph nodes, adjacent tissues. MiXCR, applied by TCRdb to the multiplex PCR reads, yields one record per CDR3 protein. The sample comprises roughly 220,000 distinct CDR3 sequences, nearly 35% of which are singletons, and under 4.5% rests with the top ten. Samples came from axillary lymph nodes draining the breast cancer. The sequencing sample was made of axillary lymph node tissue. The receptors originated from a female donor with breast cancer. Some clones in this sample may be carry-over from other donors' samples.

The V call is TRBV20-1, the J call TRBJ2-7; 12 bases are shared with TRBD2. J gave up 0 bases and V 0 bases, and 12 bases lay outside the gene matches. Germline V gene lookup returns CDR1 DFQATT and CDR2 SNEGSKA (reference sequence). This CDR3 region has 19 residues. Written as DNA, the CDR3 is TGCAGTGCTAGAGATTTCCTCGGGGGACTAGCGGGCTCCTCCTACGAGCAGTACTTC. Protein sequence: CSARDFLGGLAGSSYEQYF.

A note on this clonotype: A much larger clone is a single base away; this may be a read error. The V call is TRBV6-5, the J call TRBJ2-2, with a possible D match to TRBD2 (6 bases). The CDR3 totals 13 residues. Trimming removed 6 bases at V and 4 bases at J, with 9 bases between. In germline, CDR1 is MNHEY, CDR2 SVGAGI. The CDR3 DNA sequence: TGTGCCAGCAGGCGGGGAGGCACCGGGGAGCTGTTTTTT. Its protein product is CASRRGGTGELFF.

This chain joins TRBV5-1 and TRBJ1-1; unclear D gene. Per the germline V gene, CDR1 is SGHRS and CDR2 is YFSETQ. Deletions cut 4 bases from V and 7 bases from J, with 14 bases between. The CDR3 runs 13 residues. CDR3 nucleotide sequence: TGCGCCAGCAGCGACCGGGATTTCAATGAAGCTTTCTTT. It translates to CASSDRDFNEAFF.

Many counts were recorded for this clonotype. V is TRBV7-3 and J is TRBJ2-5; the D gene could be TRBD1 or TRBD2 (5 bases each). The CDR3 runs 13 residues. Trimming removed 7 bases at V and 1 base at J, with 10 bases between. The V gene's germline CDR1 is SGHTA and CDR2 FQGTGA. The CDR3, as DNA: TGTGCCAGCAACTCTGGGGGCCAAGAGACCCAGTACTTC. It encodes CASNSGGQETQYF.

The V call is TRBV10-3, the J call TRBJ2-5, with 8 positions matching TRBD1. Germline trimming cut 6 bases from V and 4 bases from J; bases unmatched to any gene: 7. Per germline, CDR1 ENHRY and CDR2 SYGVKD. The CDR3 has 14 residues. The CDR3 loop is CAISLAGGTETQYF. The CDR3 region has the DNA TGTGCCATCAGCTTGGCAGGGGGCACAGAGACCCAGTACTTC.